A selection of T cell receptor beta chains follows, all from one sample in a study of cytomegalovirus exposure and HLA in healthy donors. The table came from immunoSEQ multiplex PCR; TCRdb's copy has only in-frame clones and leaves some out. The sample holds more than 100,000 clones. Source material: PBMCs. Receptor source: a man between 18 and 29 years old in good health and CMV-seronegative. Both conserved end residues are part of each CDR3. D genes are given only for firm matches. Clone size is not always given. Where it is, it says once, few, many or a class for expanded clones.

NA	TRBV7-8	NA	TRBJ1-1	CASSLGQNTEAFF	TGTGCCAGCAGCTTAGGGCAGAACACTGAAGCTTTCTTT
NA	TRBV6-1	NA	TRBJ1-1	CAIQENTEAFF	TGTGCCATACAAGAGAACACTGAAGCTTTCTTT
NA	TRBV6-5	NA	TRBJ1-2	CASSYEGDYGYTF	TGTGCCAGCAGTTACGAAGGGGATTATGGCTACACCTTC
NA	TRBV7-2	TRBD2	TRBJ2-1	CASSSGVAGLAGVNEQFF	TGTGCCAGCAGTTCCGGAGTAGCGGGACTAGCGGGAGTAAATGAGCAGTTCTTC
NA	TRBV4-1	TRBD1	TRBJ1-5	CASSRDRGRGQPQHF	TGCGCCAGCAGCCGGGACAGGGGGCGAGGACAGCCCCAGCATTTT
NA	TRBV15	TRBD2	TRBJ2-7	CATRASGRSIVAGEQYF	TGTGCCACCCGGGCCAGCGGGAGAAGTATCGTGGCCGGCGAGCAGTACTTC
medium-sized	TRBV9	NA	TRBJ1-5	CASSVGGPNQPQHF	TGTGCCAGCAGCGTAGGGGGCCCGAATCAGCCCCAGCATTTT
NA	TRBV19	NA	TRBJ2-1	CASSSDNYYNEQFF	TGTGCCAGTAGTTCTGACAATTACTACAATGAGCAGTTCTTC
NA	TRBV5-5	TRBD1	TRBJ1-2	CASSGGQTLNGYTF	TGTGCCAGCAGCGGGGGACAGACTTTAAATGGCTACACCTTC
NA	TRBV9	NA	TRBJ2-7	CASSPSFASFYEQYF	TGTGCCAGCAGCCCTTCTTTTGCGTCTTTCTACGAGCAGTACTTC
NA	TRBV10-1	NA	TRBJ2-3	CASADREATDTQYF	TGCGCCAGCGCCGACAGGGAGGCAACAGATACGCAGTATTTT
NA	TRBV6-1	NA	TRBJ1-5	CASSSTGMNNQPQHF	TGTGCCAGCAGCTCCACAGGGATGAACAATCAGCCCCAGCATTTT
NA	TRBV20-1	NA	TRBJ1-1	CSWGESTEAFF	TGCAGTTGGGGGGAGAGCACTGAAGCTTTCTTT
NA	TRBV18	NA	TRBJ1-1	CASSPDRLNTEAFF	TGTGCCAGCTCACCCGACAGACTGAACACTGAAGCTTTCTTT
NA	TRBV15	NA	TRBJ2-4	CATSRDDLKNLAKNIQYF	TGTGCCACCAGCAGAGACGATCTAAAAAACTTAGCCAAAAACATTCAGTACTTC
NA	TRBV27	NA	TRBJ1-4	CASSGRARHEKLFF	TGTGCCAGCAGTGGGAGGGCTCGGCATGAAAAACTGTTTTTT
NA	TRBV7-6	NA	TRBJ2-5	CASSLVPNEIVNF	TGTGCCAGCAGCTTAGTCCCTAATGAGATCGTGAACTTC
NA	TRBV14	NA	TRBJ1-2	CASSQRRKGSAGDGYTF	TGTGCCAGCAGCCAAAGGAGGAAAGGGTCCGCAGGTGACGGCTACACCTTC
NA	TRBV19	TRBD1	TRBJ2-1	CASTGQGPDEQFF	TGTGCCAGTACGGGACAGGGGCCCGATGAGCAGTTCTTC
NA	TRBV7-9	TRBD2	TRBJ2-7	CASSLRTSGSTYEQYF	TGTGCCAGCAGCCTGCGGACTAGCGGGAGTACCTACGAGCAGTACTTC
NA	TRBV19	NA	TRBJ2-5	CASSIRDAGAQYF	TGTGCCAGTAGTATCAGAGACGCAGGGGCCCAGTACTTC
NA	TRBV7-2	NA	TRBJ2-2	CASSPNWNTGELFF	TGTGCCAGCAGCCCCAATTGGAACACCGGGGAGCTGTTTTTT
NA	TRBV5-4	TRBD1	TRBJ2-7	CASSFDRGRIYEQYF	TGTGCCAGCAGCTTCGACAGGGGGCGTATCTACGAGCAGTACTTC
NA	TRBV9	TRBD1	TRBJ1-3	CASSEGGTGALGNTIYF	TGTGCCAGCAGCGAGGGGGGGACAGGGGCGCTAGGAAACACCATATATTTT
NA	TRBV5-1	TRBD1	TRBJ1-1	CASSRSGQGGTEAFF	TGCGCCAGCAGCCGTTCGGGACAGGGAGGGACTGAAGCTTTCTTT
NA	TRBV19	NA	TRBJ2-4	CASSIVRSTPDIQYF	TGTGCCAGTAGTATAGTGAGAAGTACTCCGGACATTCAGTACTTC
NA	TRBV30	TRBD2	TRBJ2-7	CAWSWGEGEQYF	TGTGCCTGGAGTTGGGGGGAGGGCGAGCAGTACTTC
NA	TRBV7-6	NA	TRBJ2-2	CASSPRGSGELFF	TGTGCCAGCAGCCCTCGGGGATCAGGGGAGCTGTTTTTT
NA	TRBV4-2	TRBD2	TRBJ2-3	CASSQEGGSGRVDTQYF	TGTGCCAGCAGCCAAGAAGGGGGTAGCGGGAGAGTAGATACGCAGTATTTT
NA	TRBV5-4	NA	TRBJ1-1	CASSRTENTEAFF	TGTGCCAGCAGCCGGACTGAGAACACTGAAGCTTTCTTT
NA	TRBV28	TRBD2	TRBJ2-3	CASIPSGTTDTQYF	TGTGCCAGCATCCCTAGCGGTACGACAGATACGCAGTATTTT
NA	TRBV11-2	TRBD1	TRBJ2-7	CASSHSGTGGGEQYF	TGTGCCAGCAGCCACTCCGGGACAGGGGGCGGCGAGCAGTACTTC
NA	TRBV30	NA	TRBJ1-1	CAYTVGPNTEAFF	TGTGCCTACACCGTGGGCCCGAACACTGAAGCTTTCTTT
NA	TRBV16	TRBD1	TRBJ1-1	CASSHQGGRGNTEAFF	TGTGCCAGCAGCCACCAAGGGGGCAGGGGGAACACTGAAGCTTTCTTT
NA	TRBV18	TRBD1	TRBJ1-1	CASSPGTVGRNTEAFF	TGTGCCAGCTCACCCGGGACAGTGGGAAGGAACACTGAAGCTTTCTTT
NA	TRBV15	NA	TRBJ1-1	CATGVTAEAFF	TGTGCCACGGGAGTAACAGCGGAAGCTTTCTTT
NA	TRBV5-8	TRBD1	TRBJ1-5	CASSFRDRNQPQHF	TGTGCCAGCAGCTTCCGGGACAGAAATCAGCCCCAGCATTTT
NA	TRBV7-3	NA	TRBJ2-2	CASSLLSFTGELFF	TGTGCCAGCAGCTTATTATCCTTCACCGGGGAGCTGTTTTTT
NA	TRBV18	TRBD1	TRBJ1-6	CASSPGTENSPLHF	TGTGCCAGCTCACCAGGGACAGAGAATTCACCCCTCCACTTT
NA	TRBV9	NA	TRBJ2-1	CASSEEGLSSYNEQFF	TGTGCCAGCAGCGAGGAGGGGTTAAGCTCCTACAATGAGCAGTTCTTC
NA	TRBV5-1	TRBD1	TRBJ2-7	CASSLEGQIYEQYF	TGCGCCAGCAGCTTGGAGGGACAGATCTACGAGCAGTACTTC
NA	TRBV2	TRBD1	TRBJ2-7	CASRRERGTGSSYEQYF	TGTGCCAGCAGGAGGGAAAGGGGGACAGGGTCCTCCTACGAGCAGTACTTC
NA	TRBV11-2	NA	TRBJ2-4	CASSRDTKNIQYF	TGTGCCAGCTCCCGGGACACCAAAAACATTCAGTACTTC
NA	TRBV5-6	NA	TRBJ2-5	CASSPGVEEQYF	TGTGCCAGCAGCCCCGGGGTAGAAGAGCAGTACTTC
NA	TRBV6-5	TRBD1	TRBJ1-2	CASSLQGADYGYTF	TGTGCCAGCAGTCTACAGGGGGCGGACTATGGCTACACCTTC
NA	TRBV18	NA	TRBJ1-1	CASSPKAGSIEAFF	TGTGCCAGCTCACCAAAGGCGGGGTCTATTGAAGCTTTCTTT
NA	TRBV10-1	NA	TRBJ1-2	CASSESGRSGYTF	TGCGCCAGCAGTGAGTCGGGCAGAAGTGGCTACACCTTC
NA	TRBV4-1	NA	TRBJ2-6	CASSQGGSLSGANVLTF	TGCGCCAGCAGCCAAGGAGGCAGTCTCTCTGGGGCCAACGTCCTGACTTTC
NA	TRBV18	TRBD2	TRBJ2-7	CASSLRSSGGTYEQYF	TGTGCCAGCTCATTGCGGAGTAGCGGGGGGACCTACGAGCAGTACTTC
NA	TRBV6-6	NA	TRBJ2-5	CASSYGRGAGETQYF	TGTGCCAGCAGTTACGGCCGGGGGGCTGGTGAGACCCAGTACTTC
NA	TRBV19	NA	TRBJ1-1	CASSRRQVNTEAFF	TGTGCCAGTAGCAGAAGACAGGTTAACACTGAAGCTTTCTTT
NA	TRBV2	TRBD2	TRBJ2-3	CASGGVTTDTQYF	TGTGCCAGCGGGGGGGTCACCACAGATACGCAGTATTTT
NA	TRBV11-3	NA	TRBJ2-5	CASPETQYF	TGTGCCAGCCCGGAGACCCAGTACTTC
NA	TRBV9	NA	TRBJ1-5	CASSVDGASNQPQHF	TGTGCCAGCAGCGTAGATGGGGCCTCCAATCAGCCCCAGCATTTT
NA	TRBV5-1	NA	TRBJ2-3	CASSFTGFPDTQYF	TGCGCCAGCAGCTTCACGGGATTCCCAGATACGCAGTATTTT
NA	TRBV4-1	NA	TRBJ2-3	CASSVQGIDTQYF	TGCGCCAGCAGCGTCCAGGGTATAGATACGCAGTATTTT
NA	TRBV10-1	NA	TRBJ2-7	CASSGLRTSSSYEQYF	TGCGCCAGCAGTGGGCTACGGACTTCTAGTTCCTACGAGCAGTACTTC
NA	TRBV6-5	TRBD1	TRBJ1-3	CASSSRQGTGNTIYF	TGTGCCAGCAGTTCTCGACAGGGGACTGGAAACACCATATATTTT
NA	TRBV28	NA	TRBJ1-1	CASSPGQRNTEAFF	TGTGCCAGCAGTCCCGGACAGCGAAACACTGAAGCTTTCTTT
NA	TRBV18	NA	TRBJ2-1	CASSPPILDPSYNEQFF	TGTGCCAGCTCACCCCCCATACTAGACCCCTCCTACAATGAGCAGTTCTTC